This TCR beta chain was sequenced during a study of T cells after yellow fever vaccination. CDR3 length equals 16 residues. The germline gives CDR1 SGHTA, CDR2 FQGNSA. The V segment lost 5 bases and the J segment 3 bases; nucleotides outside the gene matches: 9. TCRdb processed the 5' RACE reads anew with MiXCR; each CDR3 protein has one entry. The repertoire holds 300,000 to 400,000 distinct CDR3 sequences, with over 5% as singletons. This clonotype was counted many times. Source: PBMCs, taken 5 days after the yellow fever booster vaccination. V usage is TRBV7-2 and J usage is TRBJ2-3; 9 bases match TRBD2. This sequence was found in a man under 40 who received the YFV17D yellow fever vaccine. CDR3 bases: TGTGCCAGCAGCACAAGACTAGCGGAGGGTACAGATACGCAGTATTTT. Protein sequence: CASSTRLAEGTDTQYF. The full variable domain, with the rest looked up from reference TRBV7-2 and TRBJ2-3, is GAGVSQSPSNKVTEKGKDVELRCDPISGHTALYWYRQSLGQGLEFLIYFQGNSAPDKSGLPSDRFSAERTGGSVSTLTIQRTQQEDSAVYLCASSTRLAEGTDTQYFGPGTRLTVL.